The clone carrying this TCR beta chain was counted a few times. Antigen unknown. These data are taken from a study of vaccination effects on CD4 cells after COVID-19. Background on the study: Vaccination of participants consisted of two doses of either the BNT162b2 or mRNA-1273 vaccine.

The data were produced by immunoSEQ multiplex PCR, yet TCRdb's version contains in-frame clones alone and is incomplete. This sample has 30,000 to 40,000 clones; more than 60% occur once, and the top ten carry under 25%. Using viral peptide pools, the ViraFEST assay grew out antigen-specific CD4+ T cells prior to sequencing. Culture lasted about 10 days before CD4+ T cell isolation. Previously uninfected by SARS-CoV-2, the vaccine recipients also showed negative nucleocapsid antibodies. Cultures of a few million PBMC per well contained about 10 IU/ml IL-2 plus 10 ug/ml peptides. CDR1 is MDHEN and CDR2 is SYDVKM in the germline V gene. The CDR3 runs 17 residues. The junction had 15 bases not matched to a gene; V was cut back by 3 bases and J by 8 bases. Whole-study findings and limits: Marked contraction was observed in infection-induced and vaccine-induced clones late after vaccination.

This specimen was CD4+ T cells from PBMCs cultured with SARS-CoV-2 spike peptides, taken before COVID-19 vaccination. The V and J genes are TRBV28 and TRBJ2-1; TRBD2 agrees at 8 bases. This clonotype was obtained from a human donor who received a COVID-19 vaccine. As DNA, the CDR3 is TGTGCCAGCAGTTTTGGGGCTAGCGGGTTACGTCGGCATGAGCAGTTCTTC. It is translated as CASSFGASGLRRHEQFF.